This T cell receptor (beta chain) is from a study of blood T cell repertoires in COVID-19. The overall study: Both acute and convalescent COVID-19 samples were obtained from the United States, Italy and Spain.

Germline CDR1 reads SGHKS; CDR2 reads YYEKEE (reference sequence). Trimming took 0 bases from V and 3 from J; bases not matched to a gene: 2. The CDR3 extends over 15 amino acids. In the source study's methods: Amplification of reference gene primers was used by the study to estimate nucleated cell counts. Generated by immunoSEQ multiplex PCR, the TCRdb table keeps only in-frame clones and is missing some. V and J calls and clone size are those listed in that table; D and trimming were worked out from the DNA. The sample lists approximately 150,000 clones; approximately 79% were seen once. Material for sequencing was peripheral blood. This TCR derives from a woman of 80 years or more with acute or convalescent COVID-19. This chain uses TRBV5-5 with TRBJ2-2; 7 bases map to TRBD1. The chain's CDR3 is CASSLAQGDTGELFF. CDR3 bases: TGTGCCAGCAGCTTGGCCCAGGGGGACACCGGGGAGCTGTTTTTT.